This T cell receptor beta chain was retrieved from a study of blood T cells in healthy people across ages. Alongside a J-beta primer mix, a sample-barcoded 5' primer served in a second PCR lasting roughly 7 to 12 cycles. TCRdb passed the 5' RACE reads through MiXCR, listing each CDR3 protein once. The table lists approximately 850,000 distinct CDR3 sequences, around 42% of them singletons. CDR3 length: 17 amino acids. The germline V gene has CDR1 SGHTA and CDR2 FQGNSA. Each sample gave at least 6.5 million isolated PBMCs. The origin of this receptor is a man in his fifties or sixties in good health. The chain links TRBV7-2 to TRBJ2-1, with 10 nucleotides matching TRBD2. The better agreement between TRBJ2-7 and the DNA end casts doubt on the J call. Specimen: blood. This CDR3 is CASSWLLAGGSYNEQYF. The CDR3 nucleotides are TGTGCCAGCAGCTGGCTATTAGCGGGGGGCTCCTACAATGAGCAGTACTTC.